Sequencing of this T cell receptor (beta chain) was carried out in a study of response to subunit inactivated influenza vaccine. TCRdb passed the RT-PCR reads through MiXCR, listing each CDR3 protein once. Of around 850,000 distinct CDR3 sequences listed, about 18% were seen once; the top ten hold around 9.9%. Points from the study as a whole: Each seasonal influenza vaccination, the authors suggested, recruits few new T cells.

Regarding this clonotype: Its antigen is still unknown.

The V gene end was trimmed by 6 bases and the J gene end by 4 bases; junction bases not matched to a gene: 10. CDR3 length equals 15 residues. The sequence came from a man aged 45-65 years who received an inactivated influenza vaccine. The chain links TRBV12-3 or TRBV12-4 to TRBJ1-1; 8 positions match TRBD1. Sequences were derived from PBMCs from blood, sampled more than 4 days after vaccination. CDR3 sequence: CASRGQAVKSTEAFF. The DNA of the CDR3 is TGTGCCAGCAGGGGACAGGCGGTTAAGAGCACTGAAGCTTTCTTT.